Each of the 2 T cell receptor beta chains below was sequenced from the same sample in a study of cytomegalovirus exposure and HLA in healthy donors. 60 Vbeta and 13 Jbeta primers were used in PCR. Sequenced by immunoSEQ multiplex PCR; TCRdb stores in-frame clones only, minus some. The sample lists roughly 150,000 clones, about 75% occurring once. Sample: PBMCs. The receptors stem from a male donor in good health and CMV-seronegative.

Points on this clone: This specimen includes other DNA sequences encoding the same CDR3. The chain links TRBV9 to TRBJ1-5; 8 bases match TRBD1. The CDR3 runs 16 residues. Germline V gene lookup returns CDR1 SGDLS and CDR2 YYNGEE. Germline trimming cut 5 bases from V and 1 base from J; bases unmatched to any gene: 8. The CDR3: CASSPGTGASNQPQHF. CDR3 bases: TGTGCCAGCAGTCCCGGGACAGGAGCCAGCAATCAGCCCCAGCATTTT.

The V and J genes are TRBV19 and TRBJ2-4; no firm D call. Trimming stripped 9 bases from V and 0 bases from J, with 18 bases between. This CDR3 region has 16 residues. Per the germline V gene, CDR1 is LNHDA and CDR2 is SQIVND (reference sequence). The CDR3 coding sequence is TGTGCCAGCTCCAAAAAAGGCGGTCTAGCCAAAAACATTCAGTACTTC. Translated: CASSKKGGLAKNIQYF.